These T cell receptor beta chains were read from a single sample in a study of graft-versus-host responses after intestinal transplantation. No antigens are known for them. TCRdb's table, derived via immunoSEQ multiplex PCR, lists solely in-frame clones and lacks some. The sample has 70,000 or so clones, about 80% seen once; the top ten hold nearly 0.4%. The sequenced sample was unstimulated CD4+ T cells sorted from spleen or lymph node cells, obtained before transplant. Receptors were obtained from a human donor who was the organ donor for an intestinal transplant. Each CDR3 is given without its conserved first and last residue.

CDR3,V,J
ASSFEGAYYGYT,TRBV5-1,TRBJ1-2
ASSEGQGATTRYNEQF,TRBV4-1,TRBJ2-1
ASSYVRGLRNTEAF,TRBV6-6,TRBJ1-1
ASSYSRAENQPQH,TRBV6-5,TRBJ1-5
ASSPLGTDRPDTQY,TRBV5-6,TRBJ2-3
ASNQTSTQPTGKPQH,TRBV21-1,TRBJ1-5
ASSFPPGGGSYNEQF,TRBV5-4,TRBJ2-1
ASSQEVGGGVEQF,TRBV4-2,TRBJ2-1
ASRAQGGSPLH,TRBV19,TRBJ1-6
ASSSAGTGNTIY,TRBV7-6,TRBJ1-3